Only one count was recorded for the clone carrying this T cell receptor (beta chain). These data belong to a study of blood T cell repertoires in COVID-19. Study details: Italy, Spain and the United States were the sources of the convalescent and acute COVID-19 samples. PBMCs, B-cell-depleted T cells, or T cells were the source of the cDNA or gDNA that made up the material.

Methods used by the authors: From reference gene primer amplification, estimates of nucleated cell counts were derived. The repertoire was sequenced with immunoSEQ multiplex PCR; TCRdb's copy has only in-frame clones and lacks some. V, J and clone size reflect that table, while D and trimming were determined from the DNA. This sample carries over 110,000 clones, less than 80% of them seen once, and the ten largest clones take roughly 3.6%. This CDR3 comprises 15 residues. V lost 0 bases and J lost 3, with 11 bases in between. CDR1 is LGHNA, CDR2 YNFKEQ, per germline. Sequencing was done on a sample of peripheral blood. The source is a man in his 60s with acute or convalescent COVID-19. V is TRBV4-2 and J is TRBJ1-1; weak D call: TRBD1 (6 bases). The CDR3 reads CASSQDVEGDTEAFF. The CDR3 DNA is TGTGCCAGCAGCCAAGATGTAGAGGGGGACACTGAAGCTTTCTTT.